This TCR beta chain was recovered during a study of patients and donors after allogeneic stem cell transplantation. The table lists this clonotype with a few counts. Via MiXCR, TCRdb re-called the RT-PCR reads, giving one row per CDR3 protein. This table has about 960,000 distinct CDR3 sequences, about a sixth appearing once. The sample consisted of blood, either unsorted or a sorted T cell fraction (not recorded which). This TCR was recovered from a human donor who was either an allogeneic HSCT recipient or a stem cell or donor lymphocyte infusion donor (not recorded which). It is not recorded whose cells these are; they may come from a transplant donor.

CDR3 region: CASGPGDVNEQYF. For the CDR3, the DNA is TGTGCCAGCGGCCCAGGGGATGTGAACGAGCAGTACTTC. The rearrangement joins TRBV13 to TRBJ2-7, with D perhaps TRBD1 (6 bases). This CDR3 spans 13 amino acids. Germline V lookup: CDR1 PRHDT, CDR2 FYEKMQ (reference sequence). V dropped 8 bases and J dropped 5 bases, with 16 bases sitting between them.